The next 15 T cell receptor beta chains were all read from a single sample in a study of cytomegalovirus exposure and HLA in healthy donors. The PCR ran on 60 Vbeta and 13 Jbeta primers. Sequenced by immunoSEQ multiplex PCR; TCRdb stores in-frame clones only, minus some. Here the sample spans around 190,000 clones, about 77% being singletons. Sequencing was done on a sample of PBMCs. The receptor set was obtained from a female donor in good health and CMV-seronegative.

This rearrangement joins TRBV30 to TRBJ1-1; the D gene is possibly TRBD1 (5 bases). Trimming took 1 base from V and 4 from J, leaving 7 bases between them. CDR1 GTSNPN and CDR2 SVGIG come from the germline V gene (reference sequence). This CDR3 has 12 amino acids. CDR3 in amino acids: CAWSGGGTEAFF. CDR3 DNA sequence: TGTGCCTGGAGTGGGGGGGGCACTGAAGCTTTCTTT.

This clone was recorded a few times. The chain carries TRBV27 and TRBJ2-1; 8 bases line up with TRBD1. Germline V lookup: CDR1 MNHEY, CDR2 SMNVEV (reference sequence). This CDR3 has 16 amino acids. The V segment lost 6 bases and the J segment 6 bases; nucleotides outside the gene matches: 13. CDR3 coding DNA: TGTGCCAGCAGGGGGTTAGCGACAGGGGTATCCAATGAGCAGTTCTTC. This translates into CASRGLATGVSNEQFF.

This clone was observed a single time. The genes are TRBV5-4 and TRBJ1-3; 12 bases align to TRBD1. Germline assignment: CDR1 SGHNT and CDR2 YYREEE (reference sequence). CDR3 length equals 16 residues. With 4 bases clipped from V and 4 bases from J, the junction kept 6 bases outside the gene matches. The CDR3 region is CASSGTGGAGGNTIYF. Written as DNA, the CDR3 is TGTGCCAGCAGCGGGACAGGGGGCGCGGGCGGAAACACCATATATTTT.

The chain employs TRBV5-4 and TRBJ2-3, with 13 bases matching TRBD2. Germline-derived CDR1 and CDR2 are SGHNT and YYREEE (reference sequence). This CDR3 contains 16 residues. The J segment lost 7 bases and the V segment lost 4 bases, leaving 9 bases of the junction unmatched. The CDR3 DNA reads as TGTGCCAGCAGCGAGACTAGCGGGGGGAAGGGAAATACGCAGTATTTT. Translated, it gives CASSETSGGKGNTQYF.

The CDR3 DNA reads as TGTGCCAGCAGCTTAACAGGAGGGAGAACCGGGGAGCTGTTTTTT. Protein: CASSLTGGRTGELFF. This chain uses TRBV7-3 with TRBJ2-2; weak D call: TRBD2 (6 bases). Germline V CDR1 and CDR2: SGHTA, FQGTGA. This CDR3 spans 15 amino acids. Trimming removed 0 bases from V and 5 bases from J, with 10 bases in between.

This clone appeared a few times. The chain joins TRBV30 to TRBJ2-7; 8 positions match TRBD1. Germline V gives CDR1 GTSNPN, CDR2 SVGIG (reference sequence). The CDR3 is made up of 15 amino acids. V lost 4 bases to trimming and J lost 6 bases; unmatched junction nucleotides: 14. The CDR3 DNA sequence: TGTGCCTGGACATCGTTGGACAGGGATTGGGGCGAGCAGTACTTC. It encodes CAWTSLDRDWGEQYF.

CDR3 nucleotide sequence: TGTGCCAGCAGCCCCAGGCCGGGACACCAGAATGAAAAACTGTTTTTT. Its protein is CASSPRPGHQNEKLFF. The V and J genes are TRBV11-1 and TRBJ1-4; D may be TRBD1 (6 bases). CDR1 is SGHAT and CDR2 is FQDESV in the germline V gene (reference sequence). Deletions cut 5 bases from V and 5 bases from J, with 18 bases between. The CDR3 loop spans 16 amino acids.

V is TRBV7-9 and J is TRBJ1-3; 7 bases map to TRBD1. The CDR3 has 15 residues. V lost 3 bases to trimming and J lost 4 bases; unmatched junction nucleotides: 6. Germline lookup yields CDR1 SEHNR and CDR2 FQNEAQ (reference sequence). The DNA of the CDR3 is TGTGCCAGCAGCTTTGAAAGGGGGCGAGGAAACACCATATATTTT. Translating it yields CASSFERGRGNTIYF.

V is TRBV19 and J is TRBJ2-2; D perhaps matches TRBD1 (7 bases). The V end lost 6 bases, the J end lost 0 bases, and 14 bases lay between the germline ends. This CDR3 contains 16 residues. From germline, CDR1 is LNHDA and CDR2 SQIVND (reference sequence). The CDR3 here is CASRYRGGTNTGELFF. DNA for the CDR3: TGTGCCAGTAGATACAGGGGAGGCACGAACACCGGGGAGCTGTTTTTT.

On this clone: One end of the junction is discordant with germline, which a read error may explain. The rearrangement links TRBV7-9 to TRBJ2-3, with 12 bases that match TRBD2. CDR3 length: 16 amino acids. From germline, CDR1 is SEHNR and CDR2 FQNEAQ (reference sequence). The CDR3 here is CSSRPASGGAVDTQYF. The CDR3 region has the DNA TGTTCCAGCAGACCCGCTAGCGGGGGGGCGGTAGATACGCAGTATTTT.

J is TRBJ2-1 and V is TRBV5-1; D unclear. Germline V CDR1 and CDR2: SGHRS, YFSETQ. This CDR3 contains 13 residues. V was shortened by 1 base and J by 14 bases, with 16 bases between the two germline ends. As DNA, the CDR3 is TGCGCCAGCAGCTTGATATCAGGATCTGCCGAGTTCTTC. The encoded protein is CASSLISGSAEFF.

The chain joins TRBV29-1 to TRBJ2-1; 7 bases match TRBD1. There are 14 residues in the CDR3. The ends lost 5 bases at V and 4 bases at J; junction bases unmatched: 8. Germline values: CDR1 SQVTM, CDR2 ANQGSEA. The CDR3 region is CSVRNRGRYNEQFF. CDR3 DNA sequence: TGCAGCGTTAGAAACAGGGGCCGATACAATGAGCAGTTCTTC.

The rearrangement joins TRBV5-1 to TRBJ2-1; 7 nucleotides match TRBD1. Germline values: CDR1 SGHRS, CDR2 YFSETQ. This CDR3 has 14 residues. Trimming took 6 bases from V and 7 from J; bases not matched to a gene: 10. CDR3 residues: CASTRGQIRNEQFF. CDR3 nucleotide sequence: TGCGCCAGCACGAGGGGGCAGATTAGGAATGAGCAGTTCTTC.

The chain's CDR3 is CASSFTQETQYF. The CDR3 DNA follows: TGTGCCAGCAGCTTTACACAAGAGACCCAGTACTTC. The rearrangement joins TRBV5-4 to TRBJ2-5, with unresolved D. This CDR3 has 12 residues. The V end was cut by 2 bases, the J end by 2 bases, with 4 bases between. From germline, CDR1 is SGHNT and CDR2 YYREEE (reference sequence).

This rearrangement joins TRBV7-9 to TRBJ2-3; D is unresolved. Germline loops: CDR1 SEHNR, CDR2 FQNEAQ (reference sequence). Trimming took off 5 bases at V and 1 base at J, with 4 bases between the two ends. The CDR3 loop spans 12 amino acids. For the CDR3, the DNA is TGTGCCAGCAGCCCCGGCACAGATACGCAGTATTTT. It codes for CASSPGTDTQYF.